These 20 T cell receptor beta chains share one sample of origin, sequenced in a study of cytomegalovirus exposure and HLA in healthy donors. The PCR ran on 60 Vbeta and 13 Jbeta primers. TCRdb keeps only in-frame clones here, not all; method: immunoSEQ multiplex PCR. This sample has under 150,000 clones, with roughly 85% found just once. The sequenced sample consisted of PBMCs. Receptor source: a woman in her 30s in good health and CMV-seropositive.

The V and J genes are TRBV5-1 and TRBJ1-2; D uncertain. V shed 4 bases and J shed 4 bases, with 20 bases lying between them. The germline V gene encodes CDR1 SGHRS and CDR2 YFSETQ. The CDR3 is 16 amino acids. CDR3 in amino acids: CASSPQSGEGGYGYTF. The DNA of the CDR3 is TGCGCCAGCAGCCCGCAAAGCGGGGAAGGAGGCTATGGCTACACCTTC. The full variable domain, with the rest looked up from reference TRBV5-1 and TRBJ1-2, is KAGVTQTPRYLIKTRGQQVTLSCSPISGHRSVSWYQQTPGQGLQFLFEYFSETQRNKGNFPGRFSGRQFSNSRSEMNVSTLELGDSALYLCASSPQSGEGGYGYTFGSGTRLTVV.

The chain joins TRBV11-2 to TRBJ2-7; D is perhaps TRBD1 (5 bases). V gave up 4 bases and J gave up 0 bases, with 10 bases separating them. From germline, CDR1 is SGHAT and CDR2 FQNNGV. The CDR3 runs to 14 residues. The CDR3 loop is CASSSTTGSYEQYF. CDR3 DNA: TGTGCCAGCAGCTCCACCACAGGCTCCTACGAGCAGTACTTC.

The genes are TRBV6-1 and TRBJ1-2; TRBD1 aligns across 7 bases. The CDR3 is 15 amino acids. From germline, CDR1 is MNHNS and CDR2 SASEGT. V lost 3 bases, J lost 1 base, and 5 bases stayed unmatched. The CDR3 reads CASSDPGQLNYGYTF. The CDR3 coding sequence is TGTGCCAGCAGTGACCCGGGACAGCTTAACTATGGCTACACCTTC.

This chain joins TRBV25-1 and TRBJ2-1; 12 nucleotides align to TRBD2. V trimming: 5 bases; J trimming: 6 bases; junction bases outside the gene matches: 14. The CDR3 sequence is 18 residues long. Germline CDR1 reads MGHDK; CDR2 reads SYGVNS. CDR3 nucleotides: TGTGCCAGCAGTTCCACCTTGGGGGGACTAGCGGGCTTCAATGAGCAGTTCTTC. Its protein is CASSSTLGGLAGFNEQFF.

The table lists this clone with a few counts. The chain combines TRBV5-1 with TRBJ1-2; possible D gene TRBD1, 6 bases. The CDR3 runs to 13 residues. Looked up from germline, CDR1 is SGHRS and CDR2 is YFSETQ. The ends were cut back, 0 bases at V and 4 bases at J, with 7 bases in the middle. This CDR3 is CASSLEQGYGYTF. CDR3 sequence (DNA): TGCGCCAGCAGCTTGGAACAGGGCTATGGCTACACCTTC. Complete variable domain (other parts from reference TRBV5-1 and TRBJ1-2): KAGVTQTPRYLIKTRGQQVTLSCSPISGHRSVSWYQQTPGQGLQFLFEYFSETQRNKGNFPGRFSGRQFSNSRSEMNVSTLELGDSALYLCASSLEQGYGYTFGSGTRLTVV.

The chain couples TRBV20-1 to TRBJ2-1; D remains ambiguous. The V end lost 0 bases, the J end lost 15 bases, and 12 bases lay between the germline ends. Germline V gene sequence: CDR1 DFQATT, CDR2 SNEGSKA (reference sequence). The CDR3 length is 11 residues. This chain's CDR3 is CSARDPPGGFF. The CDR3 coding sequence is TGCAGTGCTAGAGATCCACCGGGTGGGTTCTTC.

CDR3 amino acids: CASSKEEGRANTEAFF. The CDR3 nucleotides are TGTGCCAGCAGCAAAGAGGAGGGGCGGGCGAACACTGAAGCTTTCTTT. The chain employs TRBV21-1 and TRBJ1-1. TRBV21-1 is classified as a pseudogene. There are 16 residues in the CDR3.

J is TRBJ1-1 and V is TRBV19; D may be TRBD1 (6 bases). Germline CDR1 reads LNHDA; CDR2 reads SQIVND (reference sequence). V was clipped by 6 bases and J by 3 bases, with 17 bases between them. The CDR3 spans 15 residues. CDR3 region: CASRPLQGSYTEAFF. The CDR3 nucleotides read TGTGCCAGTAGACCTCTACAGGGTTCTTACACTGAAGCTTTCTTT.

This rearrangement joins TRBV19 to TRBJ2-2; 7 bases are a match to TRBD1. The V gene's germline CDR1 is LNHDA and CDR2 SQIVND (reference sequence). V gave up 3 bases and J gave up 4 bases; unmatched junction bases: 8. This CDR3 is 16 amino acids long. The CDR3 region is CASSIYRGESTGELFF. The CDR3 DNA reads as TGTGCCAGTAGTATTTACAGGGGAGAGAGCACCGGGGAGCTGTTTTTT.

The chain joins TRBV19 to TRBJ2-1; D gene uncertain. V gave up 4 bases and J gave up 4 bases, with 14 bases separating them. Germline values: CDR1 LNHDA, CDR2 SQIVND (reference sequence). The CDR3 is 15 residues long. Here the CDR3 reads CASSRVTTGYNEQFF. CDR3 sequence (DNA): TGTGCCAGTAGTAGGGTCACGACTGGTTACAATGAGCAGTTCTTC.

The rearrangement links TRBV28 to TRBJ1-4; D is undetermined. The CDR3 contains 12 residues. Deletions cut 9 bases from V and 6 bases from J, with 11 bases between. The germline V gene encodes CDR1 MDHEN and CDR2 SYDVKM. CDR3 residues: CASSTRDEKLFF. The DNA for the CDR3 is TGTGCCAGTAGTACGAGGGATGAAAAACTGTTTTTT.

The chain links TRBV4-1 to TRBJ2-5; 9 bases map to TRBD2. The better agreement between TRBJ2-7 and the DNA end casts doubt on the J call. The CDR3 extends over 18 amino acids. Germline lookup yields CDR1 MGHRA and CDR2 YSYEKL. The CDR3 DNA reads as TGCGCCAGCAGCCAAGGGAGAATTGGCGGGAGGGCCGAGTACGAGCAGTACTTC. Translation gives CASSQGRIGGRAEYEQYF.

This rearrangement joins TRBV5-1 to TRBJ2-7; 9 nucleotides agree with TRBD1. Looked up from germline, CDR1 is SGHRS and CDR2 is YFSETQ. Unmatched junction bases numbered 5, after V lost 4 bases and J lost 6 bases. CDR3 length: 13 residues. The CDR3 is CASSTQGAGEQYF. In DNA, the CDR3 is TGCGCCAGCAGCACACAGGGGGCGGGCGAGCAGTACTTC.

The chain links TRBV7-9 to TRBJ1-5; a possible D gene is TRBD1 (6 bases). Trimming cost V 6 bases and J 4 bases, with 16 bases left between them. The germline V gene encodes CDR1 SEHNR and CDR2 FQNEAQ (reference sequence). The CDR3 loop spans 15 amino acids. CDR3 bases: TGTGCCAGCAGTCGTGGGGACCAGGGGAATCAGCCCCAGCATTTT. This gives the protein CASSRGDQGNQPQHF.

The chain carries TRBV9 and TRBJ2-3; possible D gene TRBD2, 5 bases. CDR3 length: 13 amino acids. V dropped 4 bases and J dropped 0 bases, with 6 bases sitting between them. Germline V gene data show CDR1 as SGDLS and CDR2 as YYNGEE. The CDR3 DNA follows: TGTGCCAGCAGCTCGGGGAGCACAGATACGCAGTATTTT. It codes for CASSSGSTDTQYF.

The chain employs TRBV7-9 and TRBJ2-2, with D tentatively TRBD1 (6 bases). The ends were cut back, 6 bases at V and 7 bases at J, with 15 bases in the middle. The CDR3 length is 14 residues. Germline V lookup: CDR1 SEHNR, CDR2 FQNEAQ (reference sequence). In DNA, the CDR3 is TGTGCCAGCAGAAGCCGGGACATTAACGGGGAGCTGTTTTTT. It is translated as CASRSRDINGELFF.

The rearrangement uses TRBV19 and TRBJ1-1; 8 positions match TRBD1. V dropped 5 bases and J dropped 7; count of bases not matched to a gene: 9. The CDR3 has 14 residues. Germline loops: CDR1 LNHDA, CDR2 SQIVND (reference sequence). The CDR3 nucleotides read TGTGCCAGTAGTTCCCCAGGGGGCACGATTGAAGCTTTCTTT. This gives the protein CASSSPGGTIEAFF.

This sequence joins TRBV2 and TRBJ2-3; 7 bases align to TRBD1. This CDR3 has 14 residues. Germline CDR1 reads SNHLY; CDR2 reads FYNNEI. The V gene end was trimmed by 8 bases and the J gene end by 5 bases; junction bases not matched to a gene: 10. The CDR3 nucleotides are TGTGCCAGCCAACAGGAACAGGGGATAGATACGCAGTATTTT. This sequence encodes CASQQEQGIDTQYF.

The chain recombines TRBV5-1 with TRBJ1-1; D might be TRBD1 (5 bases). With 3 bases removed from V and 5 bases from J, the gap between germline ends came to 14 bases. This CDR3 region has 14 residues. Germline CDR1 and CDR2: SGHRS and YFSETQ. The CDR3 DNA sequence: TGCGCCAGCAGCTCCGGGACGGAGGGGACTGAAGCTTTCTTT. As protein: CASSSGTEGTEAFF.

The rearrangement links TRBV28 to TRBJ1-1; perhaps TRBD1 as D (5 bases). Trimming stripped 2 bases from V and 4 bases from J, with 11 bases between. Germline CDR1 is MDHEN and CDR2 is SYDVKM. This CDR3 has 14 amino acids. The CDR3: CASSLQGLSTEAFF. The DNA of the CDR3 is TGTGCCAGCAGTTTACAGGGTTTGAGCACTGAAGCTTTCTTT.